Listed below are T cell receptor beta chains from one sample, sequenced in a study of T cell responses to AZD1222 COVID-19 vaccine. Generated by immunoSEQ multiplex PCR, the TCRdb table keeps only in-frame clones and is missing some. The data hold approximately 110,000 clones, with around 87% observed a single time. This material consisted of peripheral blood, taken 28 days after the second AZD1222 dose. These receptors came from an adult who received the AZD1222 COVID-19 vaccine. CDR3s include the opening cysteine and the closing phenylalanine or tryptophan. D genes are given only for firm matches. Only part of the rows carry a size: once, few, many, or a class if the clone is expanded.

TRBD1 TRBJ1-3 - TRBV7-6 TGTGCCAGCAGTTTACAGGGACAGACTGGAAACACCATATATTTT CASSLQGQTGNTIYF
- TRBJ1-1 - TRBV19 TGTGCCAGTTCCCAGGAAAGGGGCACTGAAGCTTTCTTT CASSQERGTEAFF
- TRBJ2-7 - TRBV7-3 TGTGCCAGCAGCTTAGGACCATCCTACGAGCAGTACTTC CASSLGPSYEQYF
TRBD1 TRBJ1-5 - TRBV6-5 TGTGCCAGCAGCAATCAGGACAGGGAGGAGCATTTT CASSNQDREEHF
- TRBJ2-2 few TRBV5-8 TGTGCCAGCAGCTTCGGGACACGTAACACCGGGGAGCTGTTTTTT CASSFGTRNTGELFF
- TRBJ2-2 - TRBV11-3 TGTGCCAGCAGCGCGGAGAACACCGGGGAGCTGTTTTTT CASSAENTGELFF
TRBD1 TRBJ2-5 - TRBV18 TGTGCCAGCTCCCCGGGACAGGCCCAAGAGACCCAGTACTTC CASSPGQAQETQYF
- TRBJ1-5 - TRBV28 TGTGCCAGCAGGAAGGGAGGCAGGGGTGTAAATCAGCCCCAGCATTTT CASRKGGRGVNQPQHF
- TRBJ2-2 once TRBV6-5 TGTGCCAGCAGTTACCGCCGCTCCACCGGGGAGCTGTTTTTT CASSYRRSTGELFF
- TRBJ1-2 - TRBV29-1 TGCAGCGTGGAAGGGGGTGATGGCTACACCTTC CSVEGGDGYTF
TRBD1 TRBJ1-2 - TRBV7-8 TGTGCCAGCAGCCGCAACCGGGACAGCTTAAACTATGGCTACACCTTC CASSRNRDSLNYGYTF
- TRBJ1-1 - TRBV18 TGTGCCAGTTCGGCCGGGACGAACACTGAAGCTTTCTTT CASSAGTNTEAFF
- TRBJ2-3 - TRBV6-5 TGTGCCAGCAGTCCCGATGGAGGGAGGTATACGCAGTATTTT CASSPDGGRYTQYF